This T cell receptor (beta chain) was captured by sequencing in a study of T cell clonotyping in hematopoietic cell transplantation. Study as a whole: Recipient samples before transplant were obtained post-cytoreduction.

Broader study findings: Pathologically expanded recipient clonotypes increased progressively from day 30 to day 180 as diversity fell.

In the case of this clone: Its matching antigen is unknown.

TCRdb's copy holds only in-frame clones and misses some; the assay was immunoSEQ multiplex PCR. Among approximately 9,000 clones listed, roughly 87% were seen once. Time point meaning: recipient sample about 28 days before transplant, after cytoreduction. Samples: about 28 days before transplant, then days 30, 100 and 180 after. Sequences were derived from peripheral blood mononuclear cells, sampled before stem cell transplant. This TCR was sampled from a woman aged 55-70 years with acute myeloid leukemia. Some clones in this sample may be carry-over from other donors' samples.

The CDR3, as DNA: TGTGCCAGCAGCCTGACAGGGGGAGTCACTGAAGCTTTCTTT. Its translation is CASSLTGGVTEAFF. The chain couples TRBV28 to TRBJ1-1, with 9 bases matching TRBD1. The CDR3 is made up of 14 amino acids. The trim removed 6 bases at V and 4 bases at J, leaving 6 bases unmatched. Per germline, CDR1 MDHEN and CDR2 SYDVKM.